This T cell receptor (beta chain) came from a study of blood T cell repertoires in COVID-19 (dated by TCRdb to between 2020 and 2021). For the study in its entirety: Samples from collaborators originated in the United States, Italy and Spain and spanned both the acute and convalescent phases of COVID-19. The prospective study material was composed of cDNA or gDNA derived from T cells, B-cell-depleted T cells, or PBMCs. Samples came from the ongoing ImmuneRACE study (first 160 participants) plus 1,254 subjects from 6 global collaborators. Nearly every sample came with metadata listing a de-identified subject ID, COVID-19 status, age in years and sex. Where available, HLA class I and class II types were obtained from metadata supplied by the sample provider rather than from assay-based typing. Subjects who had been exposed to COVID-19, were actively infected with it, or had recovered from it provided the deeply sampled blood TCRbeta repertoires that made up the dataset. The repertoires were released in a freely available public database intended as a resource for research on the immune response to SARS-CoV-2.

Whole blood was collected in K2EDTA tubes by collaborating institutions according to the institutions' own protocols. For TCRbeta analysis, collaborators shipped samples in one of three forms: frozen whole blood, isolated PBMCs, or DNA extracted from either of those sample types. Summary of the overall study and its limitations: Clinical and demographic metadata were provided uncurated, with the amount varying by source and participant.

Comments on this clone: No cognate antigen has been identified for it. No much larger clonotype is one base removed from it; base qualities were not supplied.

TCRbeta CDR3 regions were amplified from genomic DNA using the immunoSEQ Assay, a bias-controlled multiplex PCR. In the original analysis: Nucleated cell counts per sample were estimated from amplification of reference gene primers within the assay. To quantify the absolute abundance of each unique TCRbeta CDR3 rearrangement, sequence reads were collapsed and filtered. For each sample, productive Simpson clonality was calculated as the square root of Simpson's diversity index over productive rearrangements. TCRdb took over this immuneACCESS table, retaining in-frame rearrangements with V and J assigned. Such tables are incomplete; in checked studies, under half of the missing clones stem from an unresolved V gene, and the remainder is unexplained. That table supplies the V and J calls and clone size; D and trimming were determined from the DNA. The sample table lists approximately 270,000 clones, roughly 83% of them with a count of one. Approximately 9.1% of the sample lies in the top ten.

For CDR1 and CDR2, the germline V gene lists SQVTM and ANQGSEA. The CDR3 starts with the cysteine, ends with the phenylalanine, and has 14 residues. Only the CDR3 region is kept as DNA, spanning 42 bases read in frame from base 1. V is reduced by 6 bases and J by 9 bases, leaving a spacing of 23 bases between them. Sequenced input: peripheral blood. The origin of this receptor is a man at least 80 years old with acute or convalescent COVID-19. Here the chain combines TRBV29-1 and TRBJ1-2; the D region possibly corresponds to TRBD1 (6 bases align). The nucleotide sequence is TGCAGCGTCCGGGGGGCCGGGCATACCCTAAGCTACACCTTC. Its coded protein is CSVRGAGHTLSYTF.